The 27 T cell receptor beta chains below all came from one sample that was sequenced in a study of shared clonotypes between healthy human individuals. Profiling relied on immunoSEQ multiplex PCR, and the TCRdb table lists in-frame clones only, not all of them. The data show roughly 220,000 clones, under 80% seen once. Sequencing was performed on memory CD4+ T cells sorted from blood. The subset was: CD45RA-negative fraction. The receptors stem from a man younger than 40 in good health.

The chain carries TRBV11-3 and TRBJ2-7; weak D call: TRBD1 (5 bases). Germline V CDR1 and CDR2: SGHNT, YENEEA. This CDR3 has 12 residues. V was cut by 5 bases and J by 6 bases, with 11 bases left in between. In nucleotides, the CDR3 is TGTGCCAGCAGCCGCGGAAGGGGCGAGCAGTACTTC. This encodes CASSRGRGEQYF.

The chain uses TRBV28 and TRBJ1-1, with a tentative D call TRBD1 (6 bases). CDR1 and CDR2 from the germline V gene are MDHEN and SYDVKM. The CDR3 loop spans 15 amino acids. The V end was cut by 3 bases, the J end by 2 bases, with 13 bases between. The DNA for the CDR3 is TGTGCCAGCAGTTTTCCGGGGGGGCCTAACACTGAAGCTTTCTTT. This sequence encodes CASSFPGGPNTEAFF. The whole variable domain, remainder taken from reference TRBV28 and TRBJ1-1, is DVKVTQSSRYLVKRTGEKVFLECVQDMDHENMFWYRQDPGLGLRLIYFSYDVKMKEKGDIPEGYSVSREKKERFSLILESASTNQTSMYLCASSFPGGPNTEAFFGQGTRLTVV.

J is TRBJ2-1 and V is TRBV7-8, with 10 bases lining up with TRBD2. The length of the CDR3 is 16 residues. Germline V gives CDR1 SGHVS, CDR2 FQNEAQ. V trimming: 5 bases; J trimming: 3 bases; junction bases outside the gene matches: 7. The CDR3 DNA sequence: TGTGCCAGCAGCCTCCTAGCGGGAGTTGTCTACAATGAGCAGTTCTTC. Its protein is CASSLLAGVVYNEQFF.

This clone was picked up a small number of times. Within the sample, other DNA sequences also encode this same CDR3. The chain uses TRBV9 and TRBJ1-1; no clear D. The length of the CDR3 is 14 residues. Trimming cost V 0 bases and J 1 base, with 7 bases left between them. The germline V gene has CDR1 SGDLS and CDR2 YYNGEE. This CDR3 is CASSVGPENTEAFF. The CDR3 DNA reads as TGTGCCAGCAGCGTAGGCCCCGAGAACACTGAAGCTTTCTTT. Complete variable domain (other parts from reference TRBV9 and TRBJ1-1): DSGVTQTPKHLITATGQRVTLRCSPRSGDLSVYWYQQSLDQGLQFLIQYYNGEERAKGNILERFSAQQFPDLHSELNLSSLELGDSALYFCASSVGPENTEAFFGQGTRLTVV.

The J gene is TRBJ2-7, the V gene TRBV7-6, with 9 bases identical to TRBD2. The V segment lost 4 bases and the J segment 0 bases; nucleotides outside the gene matches: 7. The CDR3 is 16 amino acids. Germline lookup yields CDR1 SGHVS and CDR2 FNYEAQ. Here the CDR3 DNA reads TGTGCCAGCAGCTCGACACCTAGCGGGACCTCCTACGAGCAGTACTTC. Amino acids: CASSSTPSGTSYEQYF.

This CDR3 reads CATSRDHEQYF. The CDR3 bases are TGTGCCACCAGCAGAGATCACGAGCAGTACTTC. The V and J genes are TRBV15 and TRBJ2-7; D is unclear. V was trimmed by 0 bases and J by 5 bases, leaving 2 bases between them. Germline V gene data show CDR1 as LNHNV and CDR2 as YYDKDF (reference sequence). This CDR3 contains 11 residues.

This clone was counted only a few times. This chain joins TRBV25-1 and TRBJ1-5; D gene uncertain. The germline gives CDR1 MGHDK, CDR2 SYGVNS. Between the trimmed V and J ends, which lost 4 bases and 1 base, there was a span of 17 bases. The CDR3 runs to 17 residues. The CDR3: CASSGIGMDGSNQPQHF. In DNA, the CDR3 is TGTGCCAGCAGTGGGATCGGTATGGACGGCAGCAATCAGCCCCAGCATTTT.

This clone turned up a few times. This rearrangement joins TRBV10-3 to TRBJ2-2; TRBD2 agrees at 12 bases. Trimming cost V 2 bases and J 1 base; bases outside gene matches: 2. The germline gives CDR1 ENHRY, CDR2 SYGVKD. The CDR3 totals 17 residues. This chain's CDR3 is CAISEPGLAGNTGELFF. The CDR3 DNA sequence: TGTGCCATCAGTGAGCCGGGACTAGCGGGGAACACCGGGGAGCTGTTTTTT.

J is TRBJ2-7 and V is TRBV5-6; D gene ambiguous. V dropped 6 bases and J dropped 0 bases, with 13 bases sitting between them. Germline CDR1 reads SGHDT; CDR2 reads YYEEEE. The CDR3 sequence is 14 residues long. CDR3 residues: CASTRRSSSYEQYF. The CDR3 bases are TGTGCCAGCACACGCCGATCGAGCTCCTACGAGCAGTACTTC.

This clone was recorded once. This chain uses TRBV5-5 with TRBJ1-1; 7 nucleotides line up with TRBD1. CDR1 is SGHKS, CDR2 YYEKEE, per germline (reference sequence). J gave up 1 base and V 0 bases, and 0 bases lay outside the gene matches. This CDR3 is built from 14 residues. CDR3 loop: CASSLDRGNTEAFF. The CDR3 region has the DNA TGTGCCAGCAGCTTGGACAGGGGGAACACTGAAGCTTTCTTT.

The chain joins TRBV28 to TRBJ1-2, with TRBD1 matching over 8 bases. Trimming took 7 bases from V and 6 from J; bases not matched to a gene: 7. Germline lookup yields CDR1 MDHEN and CDR2 SYDVKM. This CDR3 has 13 residues. The CDR3 loop is CASNIRGLDGYTF. CDR3 DNA: TGTGCCAGCAACATCAGGGGGCTAGATGGCTACACCTTC.

This clone was found a few times. The V gene is TRBV2, the J gene TRBJ1-1; D perhaps matches TRBD1 (6 bases). With 11 bases removed from V and 5 bases from J, the gap between germline ends came to 12 bases. Looked up from germline, CDR1 is SNHLY and CDR2 is FYNNEI. The CDR3 is made up of 11 amino acids. In DNA form, the CDR3 reads TGTGCCGCCCACAGGGTTACTGAAGCTTTCTTT. Translation: CAAHRVTEAFF. The whole variable domain, filled in from reference TRBV2 and TRBJ1-1, reads EPEVTQTPSHQVTQMGQEVILRCVPISNHLYFYWYRQILGQKVEFLVSFYNNEISEKSEIFDDQFSVERPDGSNFTLKIRSTKLEDSAMYFCAAHRVTEAFFGQGTRLTVV.

The chain has TRBV28 and TRBJ1-5; weak D call: TRBD1 (5 bases). The V and J ends lost 6 bases and 4 bases respectively, with 16 bases between them. Germline CDR1 is MDHEN and CDR2 is SYDVKM. This CDR3 has 15 residues. The CDR3 DNA reads TGTGCCAGCAGCCACGGGGGGAACGGGAATCAGCCCCAGCATTTT. Translating gives CASSHGGNGNQPQHF.

In its sample, this clone was seen a few times. The chain recombines TRBV2 with TRBJ2-3, with TRBD2 matching over 11 bases. In germline, CDR1 is SNHLY, CDR2 FYNNEI. This CDR3 has 16 amino acids. V lost 5 bases, J lost 3 bases, and 7 bases stayed unmatched. The CDR3 DNA reads as TGTGCCAGCAGTAAGATGACTAGCGGGACGACAGATACGCAGTATTTT. As protein: CASSKMTSGTTDTQYF.

The chain has TRBV9 and TRBJ2-7, with D tentatively TRBD1 or TRBD2 (5 bases each). CDR1 and CDR2 (germline): SGDLS, YYNGEE. Trimming cost V 3 bases and J 0 bases, with 13 bases left between them. CDR3 length: 15 residues. CDR3 loop: CASSGRSGSSYEQYF. The CDR3 bases are TGTGCCAGCAGCGGACGGTCAGGGAGCTCCTACGAGCAGTACTTC.

This rearrangement joins TRBV28 to TRBJ1-4; D not certain. The germline V gene has CDR1 MDHEN and CDR2 SYDVKM. CDR3 size: 12 residues. The ends were cut back, 3 bases at V and 11 bases at J, with 10 bases in the middle. CDR3 sequence reads: CASSLVAQKLFF. The DNA for the CDR3 is TGTGCCAGCAGTTTGGTTGCGCAGAAACTGTTTTTT. Supplemented by reference TRBV28 and TRBJ1-4, the full variable domain reads DVKVTQSSRYLVKRTGEKVFLECVQDMDHENMFWYRQDPGLGLRLIYFSYDVKMKEKGDIPEGYSVSREKKERFSLILESASTNQTSMYLCASSLVAQKLFFGSGTQLSVL.

The V and J genes are TRBV5-6 and TRBJ2-3; the match to TRBD2 covers 7 bases. The CDR3 totals 12 residues. V lost 4 bases, J lost 8 bases, and 4 bases stayed unmatched. Germline loops: CDR1 SGHDT, CDR2 YYEEEE. CDR3 bases: TGTGCCAGCAGCCCCCCGGGGGGTACGCAGTATTTT. Its protein is CASSPPGGTQYF.

The rearrangement uses TRBV6-5 and TRBJ1-2; D gene unclear. Germline CDR1 reads MNHEY; CDR2 reads SVGAGI. The V end lost 0 bases, the J end lost 8 bases, and 16 bases lay between the germline ends. CDR3 length: 15 residues. The CDR3 DNA reads as TGTGCCAGCAGTTACTCTGGTCTGGGAGGCTCCGGCTACACCTTC. It codes for CASSYSGLGGSGYTF.

This chain uses TRBV15 with TRBJ2-1, with a weak D call TRBD2 (6 bases). The V end lost 1 base, the J end lost 10 bases, and 14 bases lay between the germline ends. The CDR3 covers 14 residues. CDR1 LNHNV and CDR2 YYDKDF come from the germline V gene (reference sequence). The DNA for the CDR3 is TGTGCCACCAGCAGAGCCGGGGGAAGAATGGAGCAGTTCTTC. Translated: CATSRAGGRMEQFF.

This clone has ten or more counts. CDR3 region: CASSQKEGLAGGPGNIQYF. CDR3 nucleotide sequence: TGTGCCAGCAGCCAAAAAGAGGGACTAGCGGGAGGGCCTGGGAACATTCAGTACTTC. The V and J genes are TRBV4-2 and TRBJ2-4, with TRBD2 matching over 16 bases. Trimming removed 2 bases from V and 7 bases from J; junction bases left unmatched: 11. Per germline, CDR1 LGHNA and CDR2 YNFKEQ. This CDR3 spans 19 amino acids.

The chain carries TRBV6-5 and TRBJ2-5, with D tentatively TRBD2 (6 bases). Per the germline V gene, CDR1 is MNHEY and CDR2 is SVGAGI. The CDR3 extends over 12 amino acids. Trimming removed 5 bases from V and 5 bases from J, with 9 bases in between. The CDR3 coding sequence is TGTGCCAGCAGTCTAAGCGGGGAGACCCAGTACTTC. Translated, it gives CASSLSGETQYF.

V gene TRBV6-1 combines with J gene TRBJ1-2; D unclear. The germline V gene has CDR1 MNHNS and CDR2 SASEGT. The CDR3 is 14 residues long. V was cut by 6 bases and J by 9 bases, with 20 bases left in between. CDR3 loop: CASSPLTSRSSYTF. The CDR3 nucleotides are TGTGCCAGCAGCCCCCTGACAAGCCGGAGCAGCTACACCTTC.

The chain couples TRBV28 to TRBJ2-5, with D perhaps matching TRBD1 (6 bases). With 5 bases removed from V and 6 bases from J, the gap between germline ends came to 16 bases. The CDR3 has 14 residues. CDR1 MDHEN and CDR2 SYDVKM come from the germline V gene. In DNA, the CDR3 is TGTGCCAGCAGTCCTGCCGTAGGGGGAAAGACCCAGTACTTC. It encodes CASSPAVGGKTQYF.

CDR3 sequence: CASSFSGGYNEQFF. The DNA for the CDR3 is TGTGCCAGCAGCTTTAGCGGAGGCTACAATGAGCAGTTCTTC. This sequence joins TRBV11-3 and TRBJ2-1; maybe TRBD2 (6 bases). The germline V and J ends were trimmed by 3 bases and 3 bases, with 9 bases remaining between them. The germline gives CDR1 SGHNT, CDR2 YENEEA. The CDR3 is 14 amino acids.

V and J are TRBV2 and TRBJ2-5; 7 bases line up with TRBD2. In germline, CDR1 is SNHLY, CDR2 FYNNEI. The CDR3 covers 13 residues. Germline trimming cut 5 bases from V and 6 bases from J; bases unmatched to any gene: 6. The CDR3 sequence is CASSPGGLKTQYF. The CDR3 DNA reads TGTGCCAGCAGTCCGGGGGGTTTGAAGACCCAGTACTTC.

The V call is TRBV18, the J call TRBJ1-4; TRBD1 aligns across 7 bases. The CDR3 extends over 15 amino acids. CDR1 KGHSH and CDR2 LQKENI come from the germline V gene. V shed 3 bases, J shed 3 bases, and the junction held 4 bases outside the gene matches. CDR3 nucleotides: TGTGCCAGCTCACCTCAGGGGGAGGCTAATGAAAAACTGTTTTTT. Residues: CASSPQGEANEKLFF.

The chain has TRBV5-6 and TRBJ1-1; D remains unclear. The CDR3 length is 13 residues. Germline V lookup: CDR1 SGHDT, CDR2 YYEEEE. V dropped 1 base and J dropped 4 bases, with 8 bases sitting between them. CDR3 sequence: CASSLMRGTEAFF. CDR3 bases: TGTGCCAGCAGCTTGATGAGAGGCACTGAAGCTTTCTTT.